Following are 2 T cell receptor beta chains from one sample sequenced in a study of T cell responses to AZD1222 COVID-19 vaccine (dated by TCRdb to the early 2020s). The time point label, as the study defines it: baseline before first vaccination. The library was produced with the immunoSEQ multiplex PCR assay. Not all clones reach the TCRdb copy of this immuneACCESS table, which keeps in-frame sequences only. Checked studies attribute under half of the gap to unresolved V genes and leave the rest unexplained. This sample lists 200,000 or so clones; almost 95% were detected once. The ten top clones hold 7% to 9.5% of the sample. The specimen was peripheral blood, collected on day 0 of AZD1222 vaccination. The receptors shown here come from an adult in good health.

The rearrangement links TRBV19 to TRBJ2-3, with a weak D call TRBD2 (5 bases). Per the germline V gene, CDR1 is LNHDA and CDR2 is SQIVND (reference sequence). This CDR3 is 12 amino acids long. V was cut by 5 bases and J by 6 bases, with 9 bases left in between. CDR3 residues: CASSGRRDTQYF. The CDR3 bases are TGTGCCAGTAGTGGTCGGAGGGATACGCAGTATTTT.

The V and J genes are TRBV11-2 and TRBJ1-3; D is unclear. This CDR3 is built from 17 residues. V lost 0 bases and J lost 0, with 12 bases in between. Germline-derived CDR1 and CDR2 are SGHAT and FQNNGV. This CDR3 is CASSLDHKGISGNTIYF. DNA for the CDR3: TGTGCCAGCAGCTTAGATCATAAGGGAATCTCTGGAAACACCATATATTTT.